A selection of T cell receptor beta chains follows, all from one sample in a study of cytomegalovirus exposure and HLA in healthy donors. Sequencing used immunoSEQ multiplex PCR; TCRdb keeps in-frame clones, though not all of them. The table has 100,000 to 150,000 clones, roughly four fifths seen once. The specimen was PBMCs. These receptors originate from a man between 45 and 60 years old in good health and CMV-seronegative. CDR3s leave out the opening cysteine and the closing phenylalanine or tryptophan.

j_call v_call cdr3_aa
TRBJ2-2 TRBV5-1 ASSSRDRVKTGELF
TRBJ1-4 TRBV7-9 ASSLRDRGDGELF
TRBJ2-5 TRBV11-1 ASSPRDRWGETQY
TRBJ1-2 TRBV15 ATSRVAGIGGYT
TRBJ1-3 TRBV5-4 ASTARDGTAFSGNTIY
TRBJ2-1 TRBV5-1 ASSLGQGVIDEQF
TRBJ2-5 TRBV6-5 ASSLGKAPGETQY
TRBJ2-1 TRBV11-3 ASSTGGVSYNEQF
TRBJ1-4 TRBV5-4 ASSPPGGTGNEKLF
TRBJ1-1 TRBV5-4 ASSSRDSPEAF
TRBJ1-5 TRBV18 ASSPDQDQPQH
TRBJ1-6 TRBV7-9 ASTPSTGNSPLH
TRBJ1-2 TRBV19 ASSPQGINYGYT
TRBJ1-3 TRBV19 ASSIRDRIY
TRBJ2-7 TRBV2 ASSEGQYEQY
TRBJ1-2 TRBV19 ASSLSSQSYGYT
TRBJ1-1 TRBV4-1 ASSQAAPGGWKDMNTEAF
TRBJ1-1 TRBV6-5 ASRRGDTEAF
TRBJ1-4 TRBV4-3 ASSPESGTNEKLF
TRBJ2-2 TRBV7-3 ASSPSGQNTGELF
TRBJ1-2 TRBV5-4 ASTELQGNYGYT
TRBJ2-2 TRBV28 ASSPSGTRTGELF
TRBJ2-3 TRBV9 ASSSPLAGGRDTQY
TRBJ2-2 TRBV5-6 ASSLGHANTGELF
TRBJ2-4 TRBV27 ASSLRLAGAKNIQY
TRBJ1-2 TRBV11-2 ASSTDRFYGYT
TRBJ2-2 TRBV5-4 ASSLAFPGSTGELF
TRBJ2-2 TRBV18 ASSPPHGGRAGELF
TRBJ2-1 TRBV7-2 ASSPQGAIDNEQF
TRBJ2-7 TRBV7-2 ASSFTSGYEQY
TRBJ2-3 TRBV29-1 SVEVRGDRYSDTQY
TRBJ2-2 TRBV6-1 ASRSGRDTGELF
TRBJ1-2 TRBV30 AWTDTKSYGYT
TRBJ2-3 TRBV5-1 ASSRAGGGTPSTDTQY
TRBJ1-2 TRBV10-2 ASSDPLGGRNGGHGYT
TRBJ2-1 TRBV5-1 ASGFERNEQF
TRBJ2-3 TRBV7-2 ASSLERGGRPDTQY
TRBJ1-6 TRBV4-2 ASSQDWGQVNSPLH
TRBJ2-3 TRBV5-1 ASSLAGTGRPDTQY
TRBJ1-2 TRBV10-1 ASSVGQNYGYT
TRBJ1-5 TRBV2 ASTGMGLQH